The clone carrying this T cell receptor (beta chain) was seen just once. The CDR3 loop spans 13 amino acids. Germline CDR1 is MNHEY and CDR2 is SMNVEV (reference sequence). Deletions cut 6 bases from V and 5 bases from J, with 11 bases between. The data derive from a study of blood T cell repertoires in COVID-19. Sequencing was performed with immunoSEQ multiplex PCR; in TCRdb, only in-frame clones are kept and a portion is missing. This table has approximately 67,000 clones, roughly 89% appearing once. Material: peripheral blood. This receptor was identified in a woman of 80 years or more with acute or convalescent COVID-19. The rearrangement links TRBV27 to TRBJ1-3; the D gene is possibly TRBD1 (5 bases). The CDR3: CASSSGTRNTIYF. CDR3 in DNA: TGTGCCAGCAGCTCCGGGACTCGAAACACCATATATTTT.